Detailed here is one T cell receptor (beta chain). This clonotype was recorded at least ten times. Its specific antigen is unknown. No much larger clone exists at a distance of one base, and base qualities are not known. The data stem from a study of regulatory T cells in long-lasting Graves disease (dated by TCRdb to about 2021). Some background on the complete study: Patients with newly diagnosed Graves' disease had been on antithyroid drugs for under 3 months. Patients with persistent Graves' disease were compared with patients with newly diagnosed Graves' disease using TCR sequencing and RNA sequencing of peripheral blood. The study was conducted in China and was registered as a clinical trial. A total of around 35 samples underwent TCR sequencing, from about 13 patients with persistent Graves' disease and roughly 20 patients with newly diagnosed Graves' disease. Broad study findings and their caveats: Only the TCR beta chain was sequenced and analyzed. The study examined only peripheral blood because the primary lesion, thyroid tissue, could not be accessed. Compared with newly diagnosed patients, patients with persistent Graves' disease had lower TCR Shannon entropy and fewer highly expanded clones, which suggests clonal expansion. Persistent disease showed preferential use of TRBV28, TRBJ1-2 and TRBJ2-5, whereas newly diagnosed disease favored TRBV20-1 and TRBJ2-1. A larger number of public clonotypes was shared among persistent patients (approximately 3,000) than among newly diagnosed patients (around 890). The authors noted that the small sample size was a limitation that may lower accuracy.

V gives up 10 bases and J gives up 8 bases, and the segment between their germline ends measures 21 bases. Looking up the germline V gene (reference sequence) yields CDR1 SEHNR and CDR2 FQNEAQ. From its cysteine to its phenylalanine, the CDR3 spans 14 amino acids. Only the CDR3 part of the read is kept: 42 bases, read in frame from the first base. Libraries were prepared through multiplex PCR. TCRdb shows the sequencer as Illumina HiSeq 4000. iRepertoire HTBI primers and Arm-PCR amplification of CDR3 regions were used to construct TCR beta libraries. Before sequencing, the PCR products went through gel purification. For the original study's pipeline: Gene usage analysis of CDR3 amino acid clonotypes relied on the roughly 60 TRBV and more than twelve TRBJ segments identified across samples. COPE and FqMerger were used to merge filtered high-quality paired reads into contigs. BLAST was used to align contigs to IMGT TRBV, TRBD and TRBJ reference genes, and CDR3 was defined according to IMGT. Highly expanded clones were defined as clonotypes with a frequency above 0.1%. Repertoire diversity was measured by Shannon entropy, and V-J evenness by the Gini coefficient. Clonotypes shared by more than one individual were considered public. In-frame beta chains were kept once TCRdb had trimmed the public reads at Q25 with fastp and called clones with MiXCR. Rows are combined by CDR3 protein, so each entry shows the most common genes and DNA. These V and J calls derive from TCRdb rather than the authors' analysis. The sample table holds roughly 420,000 distinct CDR3 sequences, of which approximately 16% were seen once. The leading ten clones occupy about 25% of the sample.

In the paper's terms, the time point label means: newly diagnosed GD, antithyroid drugs for less than 3 months. RNA was extracted from PBMCs in TRIzol for both TCR sequencing and RNA sequencing. Graves' disease was diagnosed according to American Thyroid Association guidelines. The patients came from an endocrinology department in Xi'an, China. Each patient gave approximately 10 milliliters of peripheral blood, collected in an EDTA anticoagulant tube. PBMCs were isolated by Ficoll Paque Plus density gradient separation without further T cell sorting. RNA quality was checked with an Agilent 2100 Bioanalyzer and agarose gel, and concentration with a NanoDrop 2000. Separately, the same data were catalogued under a study of T cells in Graves' hyperthyroidism and ophthalmopathy. The second study reports: Stable Graves' hyperthyroidism was defined as no progression to ophthalmopathy during 18 months of follow-up. Hyperthyroidism patients were aged 18 to 65 years and newly diagnosed, with disease duration of less than 2 months. Any patient with an uncontrolled infection, another autoimmune disease, pregnancy or lactation was excluded. Diagnoses were based on clinical symptoms, serum thyroxine and TRAb, thyroid ultrasound and orbital computed tomography. The TCR CDR3 was subjected to a first round of RT-PCR using the HTBI primer set and the Qiagen OneStep RT-PCR kit. Most expanded thyroid clonotypes (frequency above 0.001) were also found in blood, which suggests that blood repertoires may mirror thyroid immune responses. A 13 V-J signature model separated ophthalmopathy from stable hyperthyroidism, with around 88% sensitivity and about 81% specificity in cross-validation and 80%/75% in testing. In validation, the model predicted progression to ophthalmopathy a median of roughly six months before onset, with approximately 71% sensitivity and roughly 72% specificity. To identify distinguishing TCR V-J signatures, a discovery cohort of some 99 patients was used, comprising under 45 with Graves' ophthalmopathy and 57 with stable Graves' hyperthyroidism. Prospective prediction of ophthalmopathy was tested in an independent validation cohort consisting of some 20 hyperthyroidism patients and 15 to 17 patients who later progressed to ophthalmopathy. The approximately 98 discovery patients were randomly divided into training and test sets at a 7:3 ratio. Thyroid tissue and blood T-cell repertoires from about 6 Graves' hyperthyroidism patients were also compared in the study. After sampling, hyperthyroidism patients received methimazole starting at 30 mg daily, and ophthalmopathy patients received high-dose intravenous methylprednisolone. A second multiplex PCR round built the libraries, followed by size selection and purification. The libraries were sequenced on an Illumina HiSeq2000 using paired-end 100 bp reads. SOAPnuke was used to process the raw data, with reads discarded if the reads contained adapters or uncalled bases, had a mean Phred below 15, or lacked an exact constant-primer or identifier match. COPE v1.2.5 was used to merge the high-quality paired reads, and each unique nucleotide sequence was defined as a clonotype. MiTCR v1.1 was used to align clonotypes to the IMGT TRBV, TRBD and TRBJ reference segments. The analysis included only V-J combinations with a frequency above 0.0001, which together covered about 99% of the repertoires. A TCS score was defined as the ratio between F50 (clonal expansion) and ExV (chaos), using BLOSUM62-based TCRdist between CDR3 peptides within each V-J. Welch's t-statistics and random forest reduced approximately 520 V-J features to about 12, which were used in a naive Bayes classifier (R e1071). Sample size was not statistically predetermined, and investigators were not blinded to group allocation. The paper reports TCR Vbeta CDR3 sequencing of some 140 peripheral blood samples: 40 to 45 ophthalmopathy, roughly 74 hyperthyroidism and roughly 17 progressor patients.

The chain is assembled from TRBV7-9 and TRBJ2-1; the D gene lacks a confident call. This TCR derives from a woman under 30 with Graves disease. Donor details come from another sample of the same person, matched by shared clones. The source was peripheral blood mononuclear cells (PBMCs), collected at new diagnosis, from a patient treated with antithyroid drugs. The nucleotides read TGTGCCACCCAATGGACCCTATTGCCTCATGAGCAGTTCTTC. This is translated as CATQWTLLPHEQFF.